The clone carrying this T cell receptor (beta chain) appeared many times. The antigen remains undetermined. Ophthalmopathy cases scored 3 or more on the Clinical Activity Score and 4 or more on NOSPECS grade, with duration below 3 months. Exclusions: uncontrolled infection, other autoimmune disease, pregnancy, lactation. In germline, CDR1 is WSHSY, CDR2 SAAADI. This CDR3 contains 14 residues. V lost 1 base, J lost 2 bases, and 8 bases lay in between. Amplification of TCR beta CDR3 regions was performed using RNA transcripts as template. With the HTBI primer set, the TCR CDR3 went through a first round of RT-PCR. Each CDR3 protein gets one entry after TCRdb re-called the multiplex PCR reads with MiXCR. The sample carries around 240,000 distinct CDR3 sequences, about a sixth recorded once. The data belong to a study of T cells in Graves' hyperthyroidism and ophthalmopathy. Study in general: Peripheral blood specimens were obtained at initial diagnosis, prior to any treatment. The study's findings and limits: Most thyroid clonotypes with frequency above 0.001 were detected in blood.

V and J are TRBV10-2 and TRBJ1-1; D is ambiguous. The source of this sequence is a woman aged 18-35 years with Graves' ophthalmopathy. Specimen: blood. The CDR3 nucleotides read TGCGCCAGCAGTGAGTGGACGGACAACACTGAAGCTTTCTTT. Protein product: CASSEWTDNTEAFF.